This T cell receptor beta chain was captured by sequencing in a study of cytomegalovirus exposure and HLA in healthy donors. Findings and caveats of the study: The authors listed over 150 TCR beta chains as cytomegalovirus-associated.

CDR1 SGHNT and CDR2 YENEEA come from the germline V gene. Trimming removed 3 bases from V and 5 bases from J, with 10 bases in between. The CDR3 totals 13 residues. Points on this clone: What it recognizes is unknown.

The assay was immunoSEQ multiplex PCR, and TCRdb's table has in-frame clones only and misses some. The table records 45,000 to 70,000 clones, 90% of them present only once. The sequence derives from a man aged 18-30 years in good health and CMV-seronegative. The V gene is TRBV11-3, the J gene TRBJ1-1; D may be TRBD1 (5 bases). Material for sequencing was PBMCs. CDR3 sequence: CASSLIQGTEAFF. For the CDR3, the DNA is TGTGCCAGCAGCTTGATCCAGGGAACTGAAGCTTTCTTT.